This TCR beta chain was documented in a study of blood T cell repertoires in COVID-19. About the research overall: Samples taken during acute and convalescent COVID-19 were collected in the United States, Italy and Spain. PBMCs, B-cell-depleted T cells, or T cells provided the cDNA or gDNA that made up the material.

In the original processing: Estimates of nucleated cell counts were drawn from the amplification of reference gene primers. The assay was immunoSEQ multiplex PCR, and TCRdb's table has in-frame clones only and misses some. The V and J calls and clone size come from that table; D and trimming were worked out from the DNA. The data contain more than 60,000 clones, around 90% of them singletons. V lost 7 bases to trimming and J lost 2 bases, with 18 bases between them. The CDR3 consists of 16 residues. The V gene's germline CDR1 is SNHLY and CDR2 FYNNEI. This TCR came from a woman of 80 years or more with active or convalescent COVID-19. The sample consisted of peripheral blood. V is TRBV2 and J is TRBJ1-5, with D perhaps matching TRBD1 (5 bases). Written as DNA, the CDR3 is TGTGCCAGCAATTTGGGCAGGGCAGGTGGCAATCAGCCCCAGCATTTT. The encoded protein is CASNLGRAGGNQPQHF.